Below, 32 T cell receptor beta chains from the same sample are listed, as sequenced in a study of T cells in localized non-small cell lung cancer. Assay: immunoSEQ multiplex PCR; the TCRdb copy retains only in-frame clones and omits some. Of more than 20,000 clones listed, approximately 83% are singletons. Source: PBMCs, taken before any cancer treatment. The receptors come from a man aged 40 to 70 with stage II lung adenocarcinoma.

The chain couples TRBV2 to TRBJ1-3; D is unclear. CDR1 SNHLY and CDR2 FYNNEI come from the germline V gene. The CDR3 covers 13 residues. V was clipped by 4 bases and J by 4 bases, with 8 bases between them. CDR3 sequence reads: CASSGGSGNTIYF. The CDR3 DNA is TGTGCCAGCAGTGGGGGATCCGGAAACACCATATATTTT. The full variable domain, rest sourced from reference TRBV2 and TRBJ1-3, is EPEVTQTPSHQVTQMGQEVILRCVPISNHLYFYWYRQILGQKVEFLVSFYNNEISEKSEIFDDQFSVERPDGSNFTLKIRSTKLEDSAMYFCASSGGSGNTIYFGEGSWLTVV.

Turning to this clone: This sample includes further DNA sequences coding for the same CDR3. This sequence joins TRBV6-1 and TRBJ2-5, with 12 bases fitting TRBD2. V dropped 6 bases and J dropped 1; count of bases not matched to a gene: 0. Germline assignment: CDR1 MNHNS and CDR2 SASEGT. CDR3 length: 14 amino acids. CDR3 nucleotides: TGTGCCAGCAGACTAGCGGGGGGCCAAGAGACCCAGTACTTC. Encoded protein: CASRLAGGQETQYF.

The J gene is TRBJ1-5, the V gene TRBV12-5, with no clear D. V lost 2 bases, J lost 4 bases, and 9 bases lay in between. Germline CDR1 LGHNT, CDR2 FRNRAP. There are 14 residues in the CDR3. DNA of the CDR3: TGTGCTAGTGGTTTGATCTCCGGGAATCAGCCCCAGCATTTT. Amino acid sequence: CASGLISGNQPQHF.

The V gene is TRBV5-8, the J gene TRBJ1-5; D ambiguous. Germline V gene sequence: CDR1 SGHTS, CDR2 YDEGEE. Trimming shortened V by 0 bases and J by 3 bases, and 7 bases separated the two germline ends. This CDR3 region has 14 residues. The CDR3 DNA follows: TGTGCCAGCAGCTTGGTTCAGTTCAATCAGCCCCAGCATTTT. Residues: CASSLVQFNQPQHF. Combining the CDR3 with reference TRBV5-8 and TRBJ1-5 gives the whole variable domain EAGVTQSPTHLIKTRGQQATLRCSPISGHTSVYWYQQALGLGLQFLLWYDEGEERNRGNFPPRFSGRQFPNYSSELNVNALELEDSALYLCASSLVQFNQPQHFGDGTRLSIL.

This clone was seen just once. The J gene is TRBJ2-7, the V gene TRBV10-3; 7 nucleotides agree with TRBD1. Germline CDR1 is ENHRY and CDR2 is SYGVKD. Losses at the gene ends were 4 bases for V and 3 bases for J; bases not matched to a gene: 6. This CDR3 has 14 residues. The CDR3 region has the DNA TGTGCCATCAGTGCTGGGGCAGGGGGCTACGAGCAGTACTTC. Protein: CAISAGAGGYEQYF.

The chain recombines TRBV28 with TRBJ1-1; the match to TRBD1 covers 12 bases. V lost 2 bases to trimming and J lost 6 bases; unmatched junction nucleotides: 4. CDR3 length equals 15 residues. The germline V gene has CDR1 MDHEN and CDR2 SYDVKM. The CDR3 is CASSLQGQGAAEAFF. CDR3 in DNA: TGTGCCAGCAGTTTACAGGGACAGGGGGCTGCTGAAGCTTTCTTT.

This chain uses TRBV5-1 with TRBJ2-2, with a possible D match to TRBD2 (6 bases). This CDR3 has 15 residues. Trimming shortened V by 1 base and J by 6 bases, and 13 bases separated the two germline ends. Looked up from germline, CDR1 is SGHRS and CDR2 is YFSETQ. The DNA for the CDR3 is TGCGCCAGCAGCTTGACTATAGCGGAGTCCGGGGAGCTGTTTTTT. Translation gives CASSLTIAESGELFF. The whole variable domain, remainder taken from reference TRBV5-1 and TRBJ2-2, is KAGVTQTPRYLIKTRGQQVTLSCSPISGHRSVSWYQQTPGQGLQFLFEYFSETQRNKGNFPGRFSGRQFSNSRSEMNVSTLELGDSALYLCASSLTIAESGELFFGEGSRLTVL.

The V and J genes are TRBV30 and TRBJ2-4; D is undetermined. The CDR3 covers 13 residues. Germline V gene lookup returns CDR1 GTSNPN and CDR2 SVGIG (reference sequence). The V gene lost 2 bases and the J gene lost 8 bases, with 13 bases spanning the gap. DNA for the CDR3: TGTGCCTGGAGTACAATCGGTCTAGACATTCAGTACTTC. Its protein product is CAWSTIGLDIQYF.

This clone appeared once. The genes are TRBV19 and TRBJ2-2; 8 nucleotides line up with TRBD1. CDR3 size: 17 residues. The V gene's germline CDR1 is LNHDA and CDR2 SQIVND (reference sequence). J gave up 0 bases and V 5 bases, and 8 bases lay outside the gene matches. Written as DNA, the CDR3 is TGTGCCAGTAGTCCGTACCCGACAGGGGCGAACACCGGGGAGCTGTTTTTT. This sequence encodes CASSPYPTGANTGELFF.

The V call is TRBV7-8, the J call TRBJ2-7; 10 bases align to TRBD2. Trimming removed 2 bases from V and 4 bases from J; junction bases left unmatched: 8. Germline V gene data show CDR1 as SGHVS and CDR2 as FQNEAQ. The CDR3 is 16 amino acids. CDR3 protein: CASSLPTSGVPYEQYF. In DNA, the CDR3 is TGTGCCAGCAGCTTACCCACTAGCGGGGTCCCTTACGAGCAGTACTTC.

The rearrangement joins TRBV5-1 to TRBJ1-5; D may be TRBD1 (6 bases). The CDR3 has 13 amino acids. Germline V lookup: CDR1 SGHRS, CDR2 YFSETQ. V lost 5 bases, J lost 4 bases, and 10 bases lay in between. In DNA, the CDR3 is TGCGCCAGCAGTAACAGGGAAAATCAGCCCCAGCATTTT. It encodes CASSNRENQPQHF.

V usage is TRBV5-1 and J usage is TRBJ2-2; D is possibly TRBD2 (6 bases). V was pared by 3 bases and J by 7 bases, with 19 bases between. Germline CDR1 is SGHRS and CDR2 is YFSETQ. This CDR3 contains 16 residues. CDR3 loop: CASSSPGLSGSGELFF. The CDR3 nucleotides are TGCGCCAGCAGCTCCCCGGGACTCTCGGGGAGCGGGGAGCTGTTTTTT.

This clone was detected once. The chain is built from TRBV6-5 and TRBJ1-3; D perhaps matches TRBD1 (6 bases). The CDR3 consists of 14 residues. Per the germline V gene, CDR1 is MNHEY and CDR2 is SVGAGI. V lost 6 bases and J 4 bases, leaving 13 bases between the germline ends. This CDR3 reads CASSLQGFGNTIYF. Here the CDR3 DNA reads TGTGCCAGCAGCCTACAGGGCTTCGGAAACACCATATATTTT.

The CDR3 DNA follows: TGTGCCAGCAGCTTAGGACTGTGGGGCAGGGGGGACAATGAGCAGTTCTTC. Protein: CASSLGLWGRGDNEQFF. The genes are TRBV7-9 and TRBJ2-1, with D tentatively TRBD1 (7 bases). The V gene's germline CDR1 is SEHNR and CDR2 FQNEAQ (reference sequence). CDR3 length equals 17 residues. V was shortened by 1 base and J by 5 bases, with 18 bases between the two germline ends.

The CDR3 DNA follows: TGTGCCAGCAGCTTAGCAACAGGAGGGACCTACGAGCAGTACTTC. This gives the protein CASSLATGGTYEQYF. The chain combines TRBV11-3 with TRBJ2-7; TRBD2 is a possible D gene (6 bases). The CDR3 has 15 amino acids. Germline-derived CDR1 and CDR2 are SGHNT and YENEEA. V dropped 1 base and J dropped 2 bases, with 12 bases sitting between them.

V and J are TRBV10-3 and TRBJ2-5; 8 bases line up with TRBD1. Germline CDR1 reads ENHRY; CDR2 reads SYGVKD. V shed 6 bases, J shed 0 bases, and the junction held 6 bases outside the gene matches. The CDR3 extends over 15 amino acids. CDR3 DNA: TGTGCCATCAGGGCCGGACAGGGCAACCAAGAGACCCAGTACTTC. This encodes CAIRAGQGNQETQYF.

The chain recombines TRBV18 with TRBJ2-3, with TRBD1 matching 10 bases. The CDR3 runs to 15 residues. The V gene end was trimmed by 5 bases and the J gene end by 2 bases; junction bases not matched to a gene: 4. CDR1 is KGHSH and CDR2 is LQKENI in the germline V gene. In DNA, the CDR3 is TGTGCCAGCTCAATAGACAGGGGGCCCACAGATACGCAGTATTTT. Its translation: CASSIDRGPTDTQYF.

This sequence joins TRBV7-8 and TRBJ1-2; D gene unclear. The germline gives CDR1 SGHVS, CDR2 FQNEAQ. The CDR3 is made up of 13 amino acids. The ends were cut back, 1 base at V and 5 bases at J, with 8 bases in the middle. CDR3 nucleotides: TGTGCCAGCAGCTTAGGGCAGTCGTATGGCTACACCTTC. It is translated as CASSLGQSYGYTF.

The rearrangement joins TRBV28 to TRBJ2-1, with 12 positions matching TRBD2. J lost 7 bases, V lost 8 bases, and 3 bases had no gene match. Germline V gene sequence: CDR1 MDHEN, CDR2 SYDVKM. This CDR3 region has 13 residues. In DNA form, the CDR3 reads TGTGCCAGCTTGACTAGCGGGGGTAATGAGCAGTTCTTC. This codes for CASLTSGGNEQFF. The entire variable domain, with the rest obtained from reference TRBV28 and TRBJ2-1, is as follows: DVKVTQSSRYLVKRTGEKVFLECVQDMDHENMFWYRQDPGLGLRLIYFSYDVKMKEKGDIPEGYSVSREKKERFSLILESASTNQTSMYLCASLTSGGNEQFFGPGTRLTVL.

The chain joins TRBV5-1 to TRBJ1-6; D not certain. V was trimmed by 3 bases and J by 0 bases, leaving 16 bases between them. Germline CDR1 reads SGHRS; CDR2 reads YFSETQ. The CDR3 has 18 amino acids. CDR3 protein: CASSSGNRASSYNSPLHF. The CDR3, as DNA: TGCGCCAGCAGCTCCGGGAATCGAGCAAGCTCCTATAATTCACCCCTCCACTTT.

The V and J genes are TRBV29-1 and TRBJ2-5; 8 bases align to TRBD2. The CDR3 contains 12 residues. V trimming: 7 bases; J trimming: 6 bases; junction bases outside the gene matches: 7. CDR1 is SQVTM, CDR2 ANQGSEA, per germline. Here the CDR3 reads CSGSGMMQTQYF. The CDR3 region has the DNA TGCAGCGGTAGCGGGATGATGCAGACCCAGTACTTC.

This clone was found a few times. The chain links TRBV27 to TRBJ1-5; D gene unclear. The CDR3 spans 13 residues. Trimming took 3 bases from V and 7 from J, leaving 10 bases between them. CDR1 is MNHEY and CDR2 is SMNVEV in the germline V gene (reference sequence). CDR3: CASSFSIRQPQHF. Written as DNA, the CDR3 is TGTGCCAGCAGTTTCTCCATAAGGCAGCCCCAGCATTTT.

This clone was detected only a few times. DNA for the CDR3: TGTGCCAGCAGCTTGGGAGGGCCAGATACGCAGTATTTT. It is translated as CASSLGGPDTQYF. The genes are TRBV11-2 and TRBJ2-3, with 7 nucleotides matching TRBD2. Germline CDR1 SGHAT, CDR2 FQNNGV. Losses at the gene ends were 3 bases for V and 4 bases for J; bases not matched to a gene: 1. This CDR3 contains 13 residues.

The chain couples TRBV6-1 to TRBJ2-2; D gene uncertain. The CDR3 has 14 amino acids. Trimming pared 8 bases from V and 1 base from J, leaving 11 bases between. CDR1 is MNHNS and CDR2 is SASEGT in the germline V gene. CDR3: CASHSTENTGELFF. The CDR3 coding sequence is TGTGCCAGCCATTCTACAGAGAACACCGGGGAGCTGTTTTTT.

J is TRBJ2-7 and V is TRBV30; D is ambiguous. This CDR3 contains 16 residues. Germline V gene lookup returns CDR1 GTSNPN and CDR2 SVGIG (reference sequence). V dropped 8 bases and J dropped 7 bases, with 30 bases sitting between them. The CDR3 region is CAVKKVWSVALGEQYF. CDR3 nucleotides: TGTGCCGTTAAAAAGGTTTGGAGTGTCGCTTTGGGGGAGCAGTACTTC. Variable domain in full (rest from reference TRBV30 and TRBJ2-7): SQTIHQWPATLVQPVGSPLSLECTVEGTSNPNLYWYRQAAGRGLQLLFYSVGIGQISSEVPQNLSASRPQDRQFILSSKKLLLSDSGFYLCAVKKVWSVALGEQYFGPGTRLTVT.

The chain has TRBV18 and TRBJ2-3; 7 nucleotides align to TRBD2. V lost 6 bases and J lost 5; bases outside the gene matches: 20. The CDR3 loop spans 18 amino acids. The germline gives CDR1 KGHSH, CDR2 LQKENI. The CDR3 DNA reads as TGTGCCAGCTCCCCCCCCATGGAGCGGGGATTACGCAAAGATACGCAGTATTTT. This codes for CASSPPMERGLRKDTQYF. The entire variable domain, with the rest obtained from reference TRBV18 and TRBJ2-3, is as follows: NAGVMQNPRHLVRRRGQEARLRCSPMKGHSHVYWYRQLPEEGLKFMVYLQKENIIDESGMPKERFSAEFPKEGPSILRIQQVVRGDSAAYFCASSPPMERGLRKDTQYFGPGTRLTVL.

The CDR3 protein is CASSLVGGTQETQYF. For the CDR3, the DNA is TGTGCCAGCAGCTTAGTGGGGGGGACCCAAGAGACCCAGTACTTC. The chain employs TRBV11-1 and TRBJ2-5, with 7 positions matching TRBD2. This CDR3 region has 15 residues. The V and J ends lost 1 base and 1 base, in that order; junction bases with no gene match: 3. The germline V gene has CDR1 SGHAT and CDR2 FQDESV (reference sequence).

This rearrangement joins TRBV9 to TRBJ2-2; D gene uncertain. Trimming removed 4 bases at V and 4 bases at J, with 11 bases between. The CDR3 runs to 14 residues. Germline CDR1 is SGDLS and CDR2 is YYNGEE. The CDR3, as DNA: TGTGCCAGCAGCCCCTCACTGGGCACCGGGGAGCTGTTTTTT. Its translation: CASSPSLGTGELFF.

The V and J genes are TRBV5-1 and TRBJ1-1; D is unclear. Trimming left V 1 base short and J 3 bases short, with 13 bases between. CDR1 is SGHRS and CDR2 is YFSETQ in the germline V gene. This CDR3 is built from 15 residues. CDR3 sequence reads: CASSLSAPPDTEAFF. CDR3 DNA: TGCGCCAGCAGCTTGTCGGCCCCTCCGGACACTGAAGCTTTCTTT.

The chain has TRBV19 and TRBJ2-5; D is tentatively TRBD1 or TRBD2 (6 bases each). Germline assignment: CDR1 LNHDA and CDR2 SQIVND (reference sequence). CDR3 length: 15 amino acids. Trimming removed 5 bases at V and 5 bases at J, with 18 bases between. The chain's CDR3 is CASSPGQRRGETQYF. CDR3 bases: TGTGCCAGTAGTCCTGGACAGAGGAGGGGTGAGACCCAGTACTTC.

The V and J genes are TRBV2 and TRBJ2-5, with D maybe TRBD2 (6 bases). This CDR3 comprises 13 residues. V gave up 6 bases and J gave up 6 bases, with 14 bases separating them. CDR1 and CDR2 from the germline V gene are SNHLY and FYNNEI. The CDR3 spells CASSPGTLKTQYF. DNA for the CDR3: TGTGCCAGCAGCCCCGGGACTCTCAAGACCCAGTACTTC.

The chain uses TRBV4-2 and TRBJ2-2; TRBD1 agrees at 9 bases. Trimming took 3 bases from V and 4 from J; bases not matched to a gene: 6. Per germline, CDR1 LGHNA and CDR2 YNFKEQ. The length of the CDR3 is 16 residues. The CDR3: CASSQGDRAGTGELFF. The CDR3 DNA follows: TGTGCCAGCAGCCAGGGGGACAGGGCGGGCACCGGGGAGCTGTTTTTT.